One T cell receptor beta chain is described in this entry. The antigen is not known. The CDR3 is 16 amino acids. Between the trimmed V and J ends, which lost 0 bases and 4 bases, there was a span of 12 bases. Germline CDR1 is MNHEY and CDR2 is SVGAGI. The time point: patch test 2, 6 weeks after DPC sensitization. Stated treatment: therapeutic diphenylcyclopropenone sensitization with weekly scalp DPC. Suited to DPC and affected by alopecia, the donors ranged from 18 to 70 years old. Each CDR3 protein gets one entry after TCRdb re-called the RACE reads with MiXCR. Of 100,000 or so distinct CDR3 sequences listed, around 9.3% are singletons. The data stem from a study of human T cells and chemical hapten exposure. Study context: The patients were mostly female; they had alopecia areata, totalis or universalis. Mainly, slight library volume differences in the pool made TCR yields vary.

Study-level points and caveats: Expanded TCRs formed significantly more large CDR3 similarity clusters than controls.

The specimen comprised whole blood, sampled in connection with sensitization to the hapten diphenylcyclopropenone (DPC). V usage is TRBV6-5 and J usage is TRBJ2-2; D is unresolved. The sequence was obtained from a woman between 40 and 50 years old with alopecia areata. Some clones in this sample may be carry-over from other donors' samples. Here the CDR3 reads CASSYSGPVGTGELFF. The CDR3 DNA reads TGTGCCAGCAGTTACTCAGGGCCAGTAGGCACCGGGGAGCTGTTTTTT.